This T cell receptor beta chain was captured in a study of human thymus T cells. Study-wide findings and caveats: Usage of V and J genes appeared biased in thymic and blood repertoires. Reports from related research described highly overlapping thymic repertoires among unrelated individuals.

Corrective heart surgery yielded the resections from which the thymus tissue came. Among the donors, all were healthy Finnish infants having corrective surgery for congenital heart defects. The ends were cut back, 0 bases at V and 1 base at J, with 13 bases in the middle. Germline V gene sequence: CDR1 SGHRS, CDR2 YFSETQ. The CDR3 is made up of 16 amino acids. The data were produced by immunoSEQ multiplex PCR, yet TCRdb's version contains in-frame clones alone and is incomplete. The data show tens of thousands of clones, 95% seen once. In regard to this clone: Its specificity is unknown.

The receptor was isolated from a girl less than two years old with a congenital heart defect but otherwise immunologically healthy. The rearrangement links TRBV5-1 to TRBJ2-5; D is unresolved. The sequenced sample consisted of thymus tissue. The CDR3 here is CASSLAEGRFQETQYF. CDR3 in DNA: TGCGCCAGCAGCTTGGCAGAAGGACGGTTCCAAGAGACCCAGTACTTC.